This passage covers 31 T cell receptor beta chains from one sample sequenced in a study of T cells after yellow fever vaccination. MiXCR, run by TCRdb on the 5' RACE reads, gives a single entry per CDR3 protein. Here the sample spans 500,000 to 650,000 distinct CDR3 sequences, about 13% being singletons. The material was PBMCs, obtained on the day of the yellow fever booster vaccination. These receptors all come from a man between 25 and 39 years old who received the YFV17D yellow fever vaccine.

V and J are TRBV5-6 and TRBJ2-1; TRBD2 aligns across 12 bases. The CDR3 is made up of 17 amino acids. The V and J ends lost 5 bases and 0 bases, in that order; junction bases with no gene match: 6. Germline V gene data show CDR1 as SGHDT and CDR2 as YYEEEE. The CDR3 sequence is CASSWTSGTISYNEQFF. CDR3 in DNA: TGTGCCAGCAGTTGGACTAGCGGGACCATCTCCTACAATGAGCAGTTCTTC.

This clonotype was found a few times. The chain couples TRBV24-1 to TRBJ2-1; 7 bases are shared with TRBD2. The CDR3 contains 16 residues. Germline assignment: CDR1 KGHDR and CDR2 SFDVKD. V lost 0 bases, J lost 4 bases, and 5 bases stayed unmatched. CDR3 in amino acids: CATSDLRGSSYNEQFF. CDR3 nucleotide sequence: TGTGCCACCAGTGATTTGCGCGGGAGCTCGTACAATGAGCAGTTCTTC.

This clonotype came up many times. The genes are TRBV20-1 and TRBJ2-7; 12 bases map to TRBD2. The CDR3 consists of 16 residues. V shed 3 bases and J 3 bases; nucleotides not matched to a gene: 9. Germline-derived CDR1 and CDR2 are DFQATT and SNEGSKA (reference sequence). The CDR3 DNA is TGCAGTGCTAGTGCTAGCGGGAGGGCCGTGTTCTACGAGCAGTACTTC. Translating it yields CSASASGRAVFYEQYF.

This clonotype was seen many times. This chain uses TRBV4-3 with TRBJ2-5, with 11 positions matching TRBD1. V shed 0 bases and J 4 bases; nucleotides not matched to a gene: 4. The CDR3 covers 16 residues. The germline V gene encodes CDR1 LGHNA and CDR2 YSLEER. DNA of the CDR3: TGCGCCAGCAGCCAAGATATTGGGACAGGGGGAGAGACCCAGTACTTC. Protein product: CASSQDIGTGGETQYF.

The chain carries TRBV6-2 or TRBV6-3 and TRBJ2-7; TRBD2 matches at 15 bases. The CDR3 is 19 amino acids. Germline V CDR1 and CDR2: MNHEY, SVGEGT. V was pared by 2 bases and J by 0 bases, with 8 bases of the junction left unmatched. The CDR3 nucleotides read TGTGCCAGCAGTTACCCTGGGACTAGCGGGAGGCCGAGCTCCTACGAGCAGTACTTC. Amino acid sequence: CASSYPGTSGRPSSYEQYF.

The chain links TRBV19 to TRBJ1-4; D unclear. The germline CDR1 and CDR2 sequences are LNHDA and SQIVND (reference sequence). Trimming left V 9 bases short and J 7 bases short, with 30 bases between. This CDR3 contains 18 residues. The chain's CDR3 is CASNHRPGTGRSGEKLFF. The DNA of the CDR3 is TGTGCCAGCAATCACCGACCGGGTACGGGGAGGAGTGGTGAAAAACTGTTTTTT.

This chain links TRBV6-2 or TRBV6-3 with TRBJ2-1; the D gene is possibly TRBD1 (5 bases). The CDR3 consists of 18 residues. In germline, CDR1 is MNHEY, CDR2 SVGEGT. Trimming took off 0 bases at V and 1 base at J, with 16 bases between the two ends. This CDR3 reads CASSYSIRSGRSYNEQFF. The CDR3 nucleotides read TGTGCCAGCAGTTACTCGATTAGATCAGGGCGGTCCTACAATGAGCAGTTCTTC.

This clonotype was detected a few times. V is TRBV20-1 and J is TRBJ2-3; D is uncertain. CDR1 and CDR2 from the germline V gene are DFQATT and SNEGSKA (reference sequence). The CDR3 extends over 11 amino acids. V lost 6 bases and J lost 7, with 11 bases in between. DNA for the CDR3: TGCAGTGCCCCCTATTCTAATACGCAGTATTTT. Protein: CSAPYSNTQYF.

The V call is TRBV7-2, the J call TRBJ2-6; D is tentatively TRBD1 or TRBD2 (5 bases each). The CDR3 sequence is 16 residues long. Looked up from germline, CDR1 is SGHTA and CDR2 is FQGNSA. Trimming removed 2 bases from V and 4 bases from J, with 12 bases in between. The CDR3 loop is CASSLNGGHGANVLTF. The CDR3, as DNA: TGTGCCAGCAGCTTAAATGGGGGTCACGGGGCCAACGTCCTGACTTTC.

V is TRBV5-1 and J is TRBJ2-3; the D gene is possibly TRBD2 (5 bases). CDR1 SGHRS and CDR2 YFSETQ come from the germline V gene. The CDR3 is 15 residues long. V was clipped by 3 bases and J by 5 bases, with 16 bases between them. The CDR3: CASSSSHVWEDTQYF. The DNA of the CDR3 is TGCGCCAGCAGCTCTAGCCACGTCTGGGAAGATACGCAGTATTTT.

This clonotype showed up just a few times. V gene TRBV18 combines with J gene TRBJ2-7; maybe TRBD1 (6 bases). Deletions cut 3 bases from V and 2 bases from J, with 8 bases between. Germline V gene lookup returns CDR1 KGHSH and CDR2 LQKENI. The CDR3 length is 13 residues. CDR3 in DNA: TGTGCCAGCTCACCGAGGGACACCTACGAGCAGTACTTC. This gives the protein CASSPRDTYEQYF.

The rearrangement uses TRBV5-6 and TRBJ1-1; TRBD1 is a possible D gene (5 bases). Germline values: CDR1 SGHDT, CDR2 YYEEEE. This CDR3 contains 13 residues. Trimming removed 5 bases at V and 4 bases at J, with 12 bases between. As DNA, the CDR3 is TGTGCCAGCAGTCGACTGGGACCCACTGAAGCTTTCTTT. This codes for CASSRLGPTEAFF.

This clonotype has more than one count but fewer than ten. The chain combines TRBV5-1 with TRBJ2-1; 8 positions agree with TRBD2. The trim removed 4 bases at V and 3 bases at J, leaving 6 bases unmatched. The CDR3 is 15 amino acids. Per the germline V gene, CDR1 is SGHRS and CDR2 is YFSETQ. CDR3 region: CASSGSGRNYNEQFF. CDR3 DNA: TGCGCCAGCAGCGGGAGCGGGAGAAACTACAATGAGCAGTTCTTC.

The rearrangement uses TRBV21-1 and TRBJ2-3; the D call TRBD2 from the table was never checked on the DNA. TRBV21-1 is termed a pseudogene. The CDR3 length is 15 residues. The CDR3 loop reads CASSQLGGGGDTQYF. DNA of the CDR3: TGTGCCAGCAGTCAGTTGGGGGGAGGCGGAGATACGCAGTATTTT.

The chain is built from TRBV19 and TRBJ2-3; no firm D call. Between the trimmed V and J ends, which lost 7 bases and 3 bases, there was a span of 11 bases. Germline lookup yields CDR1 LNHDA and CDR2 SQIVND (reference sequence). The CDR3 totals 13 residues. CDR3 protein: CASTTFGTDTQYF. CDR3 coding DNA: TGTGCCAGTACAACCTTCGGGACAGATACGCAGTATTTT.

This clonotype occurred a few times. CDR3 DNA: TGTGCCAGTAGTTGGCCGGGACAGGGGCGCCGTGGCCAGTTCTTC. Translation gives CASSWPGQGRRGQFF. J is TRBJ2-1 and V is TRBV19; TRBD1 matches 10 bases. CDR1 is LNHDA and CDR2 is SQIVND in the germline V gene (reference sequence). This CDR3 is 15 amino acids long. V was pared by 5 bases and J by 13 bases, with 14 bases of the junction left unmatched. The variable domain in full, completed from reference TRBV19 and TRBJ2-1, reads DGGITQSPKYLFRKEGQNVTLSCEQNLNHDAMYWYRQDPGQGLRLIYYSQIVNDFQKGDIAEGYSVSREKKESFPLTVTSAQKNPTAFYLCASSWPGQGRRGQFFGPGTRLTVL.

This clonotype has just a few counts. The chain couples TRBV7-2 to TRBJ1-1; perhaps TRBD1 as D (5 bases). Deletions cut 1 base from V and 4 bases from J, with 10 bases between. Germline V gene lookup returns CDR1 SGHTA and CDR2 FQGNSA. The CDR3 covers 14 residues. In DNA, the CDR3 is TGTGCCAGCAGCTTAGGATTGGGGGTCACTGAAGCTTTCTTT. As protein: CASSLGLGVTEAFF.

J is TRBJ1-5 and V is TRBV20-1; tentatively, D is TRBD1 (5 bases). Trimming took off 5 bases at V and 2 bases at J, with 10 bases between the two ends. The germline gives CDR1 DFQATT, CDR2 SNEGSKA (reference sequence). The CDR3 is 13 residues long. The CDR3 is CSAPRGGNQPQHF. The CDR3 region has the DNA TGCAGTGCTCCGCGGGGGGGCAATCAGCCCCAGCATTTT.

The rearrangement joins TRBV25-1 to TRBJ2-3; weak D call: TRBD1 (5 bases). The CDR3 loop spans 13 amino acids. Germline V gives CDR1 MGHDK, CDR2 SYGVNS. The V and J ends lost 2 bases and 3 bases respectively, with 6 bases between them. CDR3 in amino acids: CASSEPGTDTQYF. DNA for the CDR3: TGTGCCAGCAGTGAACCAGGGACAGATACGCAGTATTTT.

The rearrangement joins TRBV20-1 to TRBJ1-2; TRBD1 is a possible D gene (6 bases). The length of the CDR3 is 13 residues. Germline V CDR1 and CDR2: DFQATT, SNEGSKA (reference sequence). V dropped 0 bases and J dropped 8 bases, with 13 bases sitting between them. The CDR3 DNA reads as TGCAGTGCTAGAGAGGAACAGGGTTACGGCTACACCTTC. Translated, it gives CSAREEQGYGYTF.

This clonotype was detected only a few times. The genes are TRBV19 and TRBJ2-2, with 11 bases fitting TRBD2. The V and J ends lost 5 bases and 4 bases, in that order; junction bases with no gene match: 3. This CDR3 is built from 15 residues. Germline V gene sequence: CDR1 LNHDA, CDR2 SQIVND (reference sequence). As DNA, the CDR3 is TGTGCCAGTAGTGAACTAGCGGGAGTCACCGGGGAGCTGTTTTTT. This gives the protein CASSELAGVTGELFF. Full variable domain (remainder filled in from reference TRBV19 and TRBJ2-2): DGGITQSPKYLFRKEGQNVTLSCEQNLNHDAMYWYRQDPGQGLRLIYYSQIVNDFQKGDIAEGYSVSREKKESFPLTVTSAQKNPTAFYLCASSELAGVTGELFFGEGSRLTVL.

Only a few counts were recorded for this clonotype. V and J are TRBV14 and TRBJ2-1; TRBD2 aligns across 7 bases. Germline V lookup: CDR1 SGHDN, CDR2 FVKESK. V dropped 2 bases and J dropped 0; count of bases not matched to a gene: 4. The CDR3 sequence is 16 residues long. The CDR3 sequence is CASSQMGRGSYNEQFF. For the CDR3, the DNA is TGTGCCAGCAGCCAAATGGGGAGGGGCTCCTACAATGAGCAGTTCTTC.

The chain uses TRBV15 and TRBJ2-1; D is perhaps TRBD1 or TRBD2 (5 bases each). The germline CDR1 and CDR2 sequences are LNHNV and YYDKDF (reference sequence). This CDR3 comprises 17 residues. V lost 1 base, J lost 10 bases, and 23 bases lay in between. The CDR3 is CATSRGLPGPLTGEQFF. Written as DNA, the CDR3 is TGTGCCACCAGCAGAGGGTTACCGGGACCCCTAACCGGGGAGCAGTTCTTC.

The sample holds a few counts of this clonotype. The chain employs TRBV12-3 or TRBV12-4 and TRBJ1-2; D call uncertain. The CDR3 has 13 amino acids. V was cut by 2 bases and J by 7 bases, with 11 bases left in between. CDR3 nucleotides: TGTGCCAGCAGTTTACTCGGGCCGGCTGGCTACACCTTC. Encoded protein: CASSLLGPAGYTF.

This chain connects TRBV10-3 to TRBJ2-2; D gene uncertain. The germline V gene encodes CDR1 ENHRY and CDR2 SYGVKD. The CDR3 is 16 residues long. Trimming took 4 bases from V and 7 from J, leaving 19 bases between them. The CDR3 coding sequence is TGTGCCATCAGTGCTTCCTCGGCACCGACCGGCGGGGAGCTGTTTTTT. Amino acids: CAISASSAPTGGELFF.

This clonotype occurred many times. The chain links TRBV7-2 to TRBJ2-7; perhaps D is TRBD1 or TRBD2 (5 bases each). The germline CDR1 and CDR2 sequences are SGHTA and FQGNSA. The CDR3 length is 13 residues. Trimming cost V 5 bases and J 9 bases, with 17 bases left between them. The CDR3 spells CASSPGPSRRQYF. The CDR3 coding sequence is TGTGCCAGCAGCCCGGGGCCCTCCCGCAGGCAGTACTTC.

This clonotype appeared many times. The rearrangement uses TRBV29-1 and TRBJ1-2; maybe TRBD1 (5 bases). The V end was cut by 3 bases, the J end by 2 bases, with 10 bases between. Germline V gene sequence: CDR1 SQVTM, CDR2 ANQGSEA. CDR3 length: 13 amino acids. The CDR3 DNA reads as TGCAGCGTTGATGAGGGGTGGAACTATGGCTACACCTTC. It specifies CSVDEGWNYGYTF.

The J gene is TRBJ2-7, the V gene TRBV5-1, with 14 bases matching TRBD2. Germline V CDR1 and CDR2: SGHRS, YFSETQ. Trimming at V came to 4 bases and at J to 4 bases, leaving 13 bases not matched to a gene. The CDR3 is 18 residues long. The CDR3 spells CASSTSWGLAGDRYEQYF. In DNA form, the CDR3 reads TGCGCCAGCAGCACCTCTTGGGGACTAGCGGGAGATCGGTACGAGCAGTACTTC.

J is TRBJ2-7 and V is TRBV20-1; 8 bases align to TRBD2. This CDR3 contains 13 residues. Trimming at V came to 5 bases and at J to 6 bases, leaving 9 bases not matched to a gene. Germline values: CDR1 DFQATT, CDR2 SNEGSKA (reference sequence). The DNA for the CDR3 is TGCAGTGCTCCCGGGACTAGGGCATTCGAGCAGTACTTC. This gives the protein CSAPGTRAFEQYF.

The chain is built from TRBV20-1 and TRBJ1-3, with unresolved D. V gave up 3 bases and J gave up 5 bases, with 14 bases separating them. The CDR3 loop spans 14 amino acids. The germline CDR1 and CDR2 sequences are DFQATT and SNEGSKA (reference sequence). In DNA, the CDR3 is TGCAGTGCTAGGATGGCGTCGTTCAGAAACACCATATATTTT. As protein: CSARMASFRNTIYF.

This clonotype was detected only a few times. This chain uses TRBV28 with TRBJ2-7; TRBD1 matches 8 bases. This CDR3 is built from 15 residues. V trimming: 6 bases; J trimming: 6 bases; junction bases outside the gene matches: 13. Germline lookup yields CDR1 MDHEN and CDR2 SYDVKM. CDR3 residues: CASSLPGQGPLEQYF. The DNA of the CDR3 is TGTGCCAGCAGCCTCCCAGGACAGGGCCCCCTCGAGCAGTACTTC.